The clone carrying this T cell receptor (beta chain) was detected many times. The ends were cut back, 6 bases at V and 5 bases at J, with 10 bases in the middle. CDR1 is ENHRY and CDR2 is SYGVKD in the germline V gene. The CDR3 length is 12 residues. Using its own MiXCR run on the RT-PCR reads, TCRdb lists one record per CDR3 protein. The data show about 680,000 distinct CDR3 sequences, 14% seen once. The clonotype originates from a female donor in good health, serving as a healthy control. Sample: memory CD4+ T cells from blood. V is TRBV10-3 and J is TRBJ1-1; D may be TRBD1 (5 bases). The CDR3 spells CAIRDIGTEAFF. CDR3 DNA sequence: TGTGCCATCAGGGACATCGGGACTGAAGCTTTCTTT.